The sequence of this T cell receptor (beta chain) was determined in a study of early T cells in non-severe SARS-CoV-2 infection (dated by TCRdb to about 2021). For the wider study: Bulk RNA from unsorted whole blood was used for TCR sequencing, so alpha and beta chains could not be paired.

Trimming at the junction amounts to 3 bases on V and 2 bases on J, and the germline ends lie 10 bases apart. CDR1 and CDR2, per the germline V gene, are SGHTA and FQGNSA. The cysteine opens and the phenylalanine closes a CDR3 of 14 amino acids. The sequence is cut down to CDR3 DNA, 42 bases in frame from base 1. The study was a case-control design nested within a healthcare worker cohort in London, UK, with weekly nasopharyngeal swab PCR tests and blood sampling. Healthcare workers were recruited between 23 and 31 March 2020, during the week of the UK lockdown, and were followed weekly for up to 16 weeks. Note on this clonotype: Its binding antigen is unknown. No base qualities exist here, and no much larger clone lies one base off it.

Libraries were prepared through 5' RACE. Sequencing instrument: NextSeq 500. To correct for sequencing error and PCR bias, the TCR library protocol tagged individual cDNA molecules with unique molecular identifiers. TCR alpha and beta chains were both sequenced, and the abundances of alpha and beta sequences in each sample were closely correlated with each other. In the paper's pipeline: Decombinator V4 was used to perform V gene, J gene and CDR3 annotation of TCR sequences. Expanded TCRs were defined as changing significantly between any two time points under a Poisson model with p below 0.0001. TCR abundances were normalised to the total number of TCRs sequenced in each sample and reported as counts per million. MAIT TCRs were defined by TRAV1-2 paired with TRAJ12, TRAJ20 or TRAJ33, and iNKT TCRs by TRAV10 paired with TRAJ18. VDJdb, accessed on 1 November 2021, was searched for TCRs annotated for CMV, EBV and SARS-CoV-2, and TCRs annotated for more than one antigen were excluded. The public sequencing data were trimmed at Q25 with fastp and processed into clonotypes with MiXCR by TCRdb, which kept only in-frame beta chains. CDR3 protein sequences are deduplicated, and each keeps its most common genes and DNA. The V and J calls and clone size come from TCRdb's table, not from the authors' own analysis. The sample contains 87,000 or so distinct CDR3 sequences, more than 9% of them found a single time. The ten largest make up about 6.5% of the sample.

Results the study describes overall, beyond this receptor: VDJdb matching was skewed toward anti-spike CD8 responses and likely underestimated virus-specific expansions by missing private and CD4 specificities.

The sample consisted of whole blood. The chain is made from TRBV7-2 and TRBJ2-5; the D gene is perhaps TRBD1, on 5 matching bases. The sequence was collected from an adult who was a healthcare worker with PCR-confirmed SARS-CoV-2 infection or an uninfected control (not recorded which). Here is the DNA: TGTGCCAGCAGCTTTCGGACAATGCAAGAGACCCAGTACTTC. It encodes CASSFRTMQETQYF.